A single sample is the source of the 3 T cell receptor beta chains below, sequenced in a study of blood T cell repertoires in COVID-19. Only in-frame clones appear in the TCRdb table, and some are missing; sequencing was by immunoSEQ multiplex PCR. The repertoire has a few hundred thousand clones, around 90% of them found once; the top ten carry roughly 20%. The specimen was PBMCs or T cells enriched from blood (not recorded which). The source of these receptors is a woman in her twenties or thirties who had recovered from COVID-19.

The gene calls are TRBV28 and TRBJ2-7; 10 bases are a match to TRBD1. The ends lost 6 bases at V and 4 bases at J; junction bases unmatched: 18. The CDR3 sequence is 18 residues long. The V gene's germline CDR1 is MDHEN and CDR2 SYDVKM. In DNA form, the CDR3 reads TGTGCCAGCAGCCCTGGACAGGGGGGGGTTGTCCTTTTTTACGAGCAGTACTTC. Protein: CASSPGQGGVVLFYEQYF.

The chain links TRBV2 to TRBJ1-4; TRBD1 is a possible D gene (5 bases). Trimming left V 4 bases short and J 1 base short, with 10 bases between. Per germline, CDR1 SNHLY and CDR2 FYNNEI. The CDR3 consists of 15 residues. The CDR3 spells CASSVIRGTNEKLFF. The CDR3 region has the DNA TGTGCCAGCAGTGTAATTAGGGGAACTAATGAAAAACTGTTTTTT.

The chain has TRBV7-2 and TRBJ2-4; TRBD2 agrees at 14 bases. CDR3 length equals 19 residues. Germline lookup yields CDR1 SGHTA and CDR2 FQGNSA. V was clipped by 4 bases and J by 0 bases; unmatched bases: 8. This CDR3 reads CASSYGRLAGGIAKNIQYF. As DNA, the CDR3 is TGTGCCAGCAGCTACGGACGACTAGCGGGGGGGATAGCCAAAAACATTCAGTACTTC.